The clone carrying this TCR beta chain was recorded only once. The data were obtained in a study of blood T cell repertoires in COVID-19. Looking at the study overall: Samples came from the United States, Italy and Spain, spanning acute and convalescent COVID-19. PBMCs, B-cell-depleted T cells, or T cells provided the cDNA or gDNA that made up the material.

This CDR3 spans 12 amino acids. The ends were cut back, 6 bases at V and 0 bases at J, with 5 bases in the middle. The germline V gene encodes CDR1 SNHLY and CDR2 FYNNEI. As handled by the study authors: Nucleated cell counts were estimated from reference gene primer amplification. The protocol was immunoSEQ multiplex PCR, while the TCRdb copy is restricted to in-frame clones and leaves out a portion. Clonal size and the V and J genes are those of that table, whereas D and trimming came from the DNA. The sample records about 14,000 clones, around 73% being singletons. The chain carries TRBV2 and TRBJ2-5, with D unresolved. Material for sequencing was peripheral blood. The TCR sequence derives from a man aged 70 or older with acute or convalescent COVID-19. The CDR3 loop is CASRRNQETQYF. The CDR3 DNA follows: TGTGCCAGCAGGAGGAACCAAGAGACCCAGTACTTC.